Below, 11 T cell receptor beta chains from the same sample are listed, as sequenced in a study of glioma-infiltrating T cells. Amplification of TCR alpha and beta CDR3 regions from RNA used iRepertoire nested multiplex PCR. Each CDR3 protein is one row after TCRdb ran MiXCR on the multiplex PCR reads. The table lists over 120,000 distinct CDR3 sequences, approximately 40% of them singletons. The sample comprised glioma tissue, nonneoplastic brain tissue, or PBMCs (not recorded which). These receptors were taken from a human donor with low-grade glioma or glioblastoma, undergoing nonglioma brain surgery, or in good health (not recorded which).

The V gene is TRBV27, the J gene TRBJ2-1, with 14 bases that match TRBD2. Trimming took 3 bases from V and 5 from J; bases not matched to a gene: 0. In germline, CDR1 is MNHEY, CDR2 SMNVEV (reference sequence). The CDR3 is 15 amino acids. The CDR3 DNA sequence: TGTGCCAGCAGTTTGGGACTAGCGGGAGACAATGAGCAGTTCTTC. This encodes CASSLGLAGDNEQFF.

The chain joins TRBV7-6 to TRBJ2-7; D unclear. Trimming pared 5 bases from V and 3 bases from J, leaving 11 bases between. This CDR3 contains 13 residues. The germline gives CDR1 SGHVS, CDR2 FNYEAQ. The CDR3 loop reads CASSQRWVYEQYF. In DNA form, the CDR3 reads TGTGCCAGCAGCCAGAGGTGGGTCTACGAGCAGTACTTC.

The chain recombines TRBV6-1 with TRBJ2-3; D is tentatively TRBD1 or TRBD2 (5 bases each). Between the trimmed V and J ends, which lost 2 bases and 3 bases, there was a span of 15 bases. Germline values: CDR1 MNHNS, CDR2 SASEGT. The CDR3 is made up of 16 amino acids. CDR3 region: CASSERVWGMTDTQYF. The DNA for the CDR3 is TGTGCCAGCAGTGAAAGGGTTTGGGGGATGACAGATACGCAGTATTTT.

The CDR3 protein is CASSEIGSPLHF. CDR3 bases: TGCGCCAGCAGTGAGATAGGCTCACCCCTCCACTTT. The gene calls are TRBV10-2 and TRBJ1-6; D uncertain. Trimming removed 2 bases at V and 10 bases at J, with 6 bases between. This CDR3 has 12 amino acids. Germline CDR1 and CDR2: WSHSY and SAAADI.

The chain links TRBV6-2 or TRBV6-3 to TRBJ2-7, with D perhaps matching TRBD2 (7 bases). V was trimmed by 8 bases and J by 8 bases, leaving 19 bases between them. CDR3 length: 13 amino acids. Per germline, CDR1 MNHEY and CDR2 SVGEGT. The CDR3 is CASRGRGGFQQYF. The CDR3 DNA reads TGTGCCAGCCGTGGGAGGGGGGGCTTCCAGCAGTACTTC.

This clonotype appeared a single time. This may be a read error, as it is one base from a much larger clone. The chain employs TRBV7-9 and TRBJ2-6, with D possibly matching TRBD1 (6 bases). CDR3 length: 17 amino acids. Germline V gene sequence: CDR1 SEHNR, CDR2 FQNEAQ (reference sequence). The CDR3 here is CASSLAGQNSGANALTF. For the CDR3, the DNA is TGTGCCAGCAGCTTAGCGGGACAAAACTCTGGGGCCAACGCCCTGACTTTC.

This chain links TRBV4-2 with TRBJ1-5, with 7 nucleotides matching TRBD1. Germline CDR1 reads LGHNA; CDR2 reads YNFKEQ. CDR3 length: 16 amino acids. After removal of 4 bases from V and 0 bases from J, the junction contained 6 bases not matched to a gene. Here the CDR3 DNA reads TGTGCCAGCAGCCCTTCGACAGGGCATAGCAATCAGCCCCAGCATTTT. Residues: CASSPSTGHSNQPQHF.

V usage is TRBV12-3 or TRBV12-4 and J usage is TRBJ2-1; 7 nucleotides line up with TRBD2. J gave up 6 bases and V 2 bases, and 7 bases lay outside the gene matches. The CDR3 extends over 15 amino acids. The CDR3 is CASSLRAGVGNEQFF. CDR3 DNA: TGTGCCAGCAGTTTAAGGGCGGGAGTAGGCAATGAGCAGTTCTTC.

The chain couples TRBV25-1 to TRBJ2-3; unclear D gene. V lost 4 bases, J lost 4 bases, and 3 bases lay in between. The germline V gene encodes CDR1 MGHDK and CDR2 SYGVNS. The CDR3 runs 11 residues. The CDR3 loop is CASSGSDTQYF. CDR3 nucleotides: TGTGCCAGCAGTGGATCAGATACGCAGTATTTT.

The chain carries TRBV25-1 and TRBJ2-7; D unresolved. The V end lost 6 bases, the J end lost 2 bases, and 8 bases lay between the germline ends. This CDR3 region has 12 residues. Germline V CDR1 and CDR2: MGHDK, SYGVNS. The CDR3 here is CASRGSTYEQYF. The CDR3 coding sequence is TGTGCCAGCAGAGGCAGCACCTACGAGCAGTACTTC.

The chain has TRBV10-3 and TRBJ2-7, with TRBD2 matching over 10 bases. Germline CDR1 is ENHRY and CDR2 is SYGVKD. V lost 5 bases and J lost 5; bases outside the gene matches: 9. The length of the CDR3 is 15 residues. In DNA form, the CDR3 reads TGTGCCATCAGTCCTAGCGGGAGTAGGAGGGACGAGCAGTACTTC. Encoded protein: CAISPSGSRRDEQYF.